A single sample is the source of the 22 T cell receptor beta chains below, sequenced in a study. MiXCR, applied by TCRdb to the reads, yields one record per CDR3 protein. The profile shows just under 6,000 distinct CDR3 sequences, over 9% of them singletons. The source material was CD4+ T cells from synovial fluid. The receptors come from a human donor with rheumatoid arthritis.

This clonotype came up many times. In nucleotides, the CDR3 is TGTGCCAGCTCCCCTGGGGCTGGAGTGTCCTACGAGCAGTACTTC. This encodes CASSPGAGVSYEQYF. The V call is TRBV18, the J call TRBJ2-7, with D maybe TRBD1 (5 bases). Trimming took off 6 bases at V and 1 base at J, with 16 bases between the two ends. Germline-derived CDR1 and CDR2 are KGHSH and LQKENI. This CDR3 is 15 amino acids long.

In its sample, this clonotype was seen many times. The V and J genes are TRBV15 and TRBJ1-1, with D unresolved. V lost 0 bases and J lost 0, with 8 bases in between. This CDR3 comprises 15 residues. Germline V lookup: CDR1 LNHNV, CDR2 YYDKDF (reference sequence). The DNA for the CDR3 is TGTGCCACCAGCAGAGATTTAACGGTGAACACTGAAGCTTTCTTT. Protein product: CATSRDLTVNTEAFF.

This clonotype was detected ten times or more. CDR3 coding DNA: TGTGCCAGCTCCCAAGGACAGACGAACACTGAAGCTTTCTTT. It is translated as CASSQGQTNTEAFF. This chain links TRBV18 with TRBJ1-1; TRBD1 might be the D (6 bases). Trimming stripped 6 bases from V and 1 base from J, with 12 bases between. This CDR3 contains 14 residues. Germline CDR1 and CDR2: KGHSH and LQKENI.

V usage is TRBV19 and J usage is TRBJ1-3; 7 bases are shared with TRBD1. CDR1 and CDR2 from the germline V gene are LNHDA and SQIVND (reference sequence). The CDR3 length is 15 residues. V lost 1 base, J lost 4 bases, and 4 bases stayed unmatched. DNA of the CDR3: TGTGCCAGTAGTATAGGAGGGGGCTTCGGAAACACCATATATTTT. Its protein is CASSIGGGFGNTIYF. Based on the CDR3 plus reference TRBV19 and TRBJ1-3, the full variable domain is DGGITQSPKYLFRKEGQNVTLSCEQNLNHDAMYWYRQDPGQGLRLIYYSQIVNDFQKGDIAEGYSVSREKKESFPLTVTSAQKNPTAFYLCASSIGGGFGNTIYFGEGSWLTVV.

This clonotype came up once. The rearrangement joins TRBV6-6 to TRBJ2-1, with TRBD2 identical over 13 bases. The ends lost 7 bases at V and 7 bases at J; junction bases unmatched: 7. The germline CDR1 and CDR2 sequences are MNHNY and SVGAGI (reference sequence). The CDR3 spans 15 residues. The DNA for the CDR3 is TGTGCCAGCATCGTAACTAGCGGGAGGGCGAATGAGCAGTTCTTC. As protein: CASIVTSGRANEQFF.

This clonotype is termed medium-sized (0.01 to 0.1%). This sequence joins TRBV7-8 and TRBJ2-1, with 8 bases lining up with TRBD1. The CDR3 runs to 15 residues. In germline, CDR1 is SGHVS, CDR2 FQNEAQ. Losses at the gene ends were 4 bases for V and 5 bases for J; bases not matched to a gene: 7. CDR3 bases: TGTGCCAGCAGCTCTAGGACAGGGAGTCACAATGAGCAGTTCTTC. It translates to CASSSRTGSHNEQFF.

In this sample, this clonotype turned up many times. This chain links TRBV12-3 or TRBV12-4 with TRBJ2-7; D assignment may be TRBD1 or TRBD2 (6 bases each). CDR3 length equals 14 residues. Deletions cut 6 bases from V and 0 bases from J, with 12 bases between. CDR3 DNA sequence: TGTGCCAGCAGAGAAGGGGGGCGCTCCTACGAGCAGTACTTC. Its translation: CASREGGRSYEQYF.

This clonotype occurred many times. The CDR3 protein is CASSSGTGNQPQHF. CDR3 in DNA: TGTGCCAGCAGCTCAGGGACAGGCAATCAGCCCCAGCATTTT. The V and J genes are TRBV7-2 and TRBJ1-5; 7 nucleotides match TRBD1. The CDR3 consists of 14 residues. Losses at the gene ends were 4 bases for V and 2 bases for J; bases not matched to a gene: 2. Germline V gene lookup returns CDR1 SGHTA and CDR2 FQGNSA.

This clonotype is deemed medium-sized. The gene calls are TRBV12-3 or TRBV12-4 and TRBJ2-7; weak D call: TRBD1 (5 bases). CDR3 length: 13 residues. V was pared by 5 bases and J by 0 bases, with 8 bases between. The CDR3 sequence: CASSLDISYEQYF. In DNA, the CDR3 is TGTGCCAGCAGTCTGGACATCTCCTACGAGCAGTACTTC.

This clonotype is medium-sized. V and J are TRBV5-1 and TRBJ2-2; 10 nucleotides agree with TRBD2. Germline V gene lookup returns CDR1 SGHRS and CDR2 YFSETQ. The CDR3 totals 15 residues. J gave up 3 bases and V 4 bases, and 3 bases lay outside the gene matches. The CDR3 loop is CASSTGTSDTGELFF. Written as DNA, the CDR3 is TGCGCCAGCAGCACCGGGACTAGCGACACCGGGGAGCTGTTTTTT.

The chain is built from TRBV12-3 or TRBV12-4 and TRBJ2-7; D is ambiguous. Trimming stripped 6 bases from V and 3 bases from J, with 9 bases between. There are 12 residues in the CDR3. CDR3 residues: CASSWDFYEQYF. In DNA form, the CDR3 reads TGTGCCAGCAGCTGGGATTTCTACGAGCAGTACTTC.

This clonotype is large. The chain combines TRBV6-2 or TRBV6-3 with TRBJ1-5; the match to TRBD1 covers 7 bases. The CDR3 extends over 17 amino acids. Germline V gene data show CDR1 as MNHEY and CDR2 as SVGEGT. After removal of 2 bases from V and 0 bases from J, the junction contained 7 bases not matched to a gene. This chain's CDR3 is CASSYAKGASSNQPQHF. The CDR3 nucleotides read TGTGCCAGCAGTTACGCGAAGGGGGCTAGTAGCAATCAGCCCCAGCATTTT.

By share of the sample, this clonotype is medium-sized. The chain couples TRBV20-1 to TRBJ2-7; D not resolved. Germline V CDR1 and CDR2: DFQATT, SNEGSKA (reference sequence). The V end lost 6 bases, the J end lost 2 bases, and 17 bases lay between the germline ends. The CDR3 is 14 residues long. The CDR3 protein is CSAPHRRLTYEQYF. In DNA form, the CDR3 reads TGCAGTGCCCCGCACCGGCGCCTTACCTACGAGCAGTACTTC.

This clonotype is medium-sized. The chain couples TRBV5-1 to TRBJ2-3; possibly TRBD2 for D (5 bases). V was cut by 3 bases and J by 2 bases, with 16 bases left in between. CDR3 length: 16 residues. Germline CDR1 reads SGHRS; CDR2 reads YFSETQ. The CDR3 nucleotides read TGCGCCAGCAGCTCCGGTAGCTCGGGGTTCACAGATACGCAGTATTTT. Translation gives CASSSGSSGFTDTQYF.

This clonotype qualifies as medium-sized. J is TRBJ1-2 and V is TRBV6-1; D is uncertain. The germline V gene has CDR1 MNHNS and CDR2 SASEGT. The CDR3 covers 15 residues. Trimming removed 4 bases from V and 3 bases from J, with 15 bases in between. In nucleotides, the CDR3 is TGTGCCAGCAGTGCCGAATTCGTAGGGTACTATGGCTACACCTTC. Its translation: CASSAEFVGYYGYTF.

This clonotype ranks as medium-sized. The chain recombines TRBV7-3 with TRBJ1-1; D ambiguous. V lost 4 bases, J lost 1 base, and 7 bases lay in between. The CDR3 consists of 13 residues. Germline CDR1 reads SGHTA; CDR2 reads FQGTGA. The CDR3 reads CASSWTTNTEAFF. CDR3 DNA: TGTGCCAGCAGCTGGACCACGAACACTGAAGCTTTCTTT.

This clonotype was seen a handful of times. CDR3 sequence reads: CAISSGELSHEQFF. CDR3 in DNA: TGTGCCATCAGTAGCGGGGAGCTCTCGCATGAGCAGTTCTTC. The rearrangement uses TRBV10-3 and TRBJ2-1; 7 bases align to TRBD2. Germline trimming cut 5 bases from V and 8 bases from J; bases unmatched to any gene: 9. This CDR3 region has 14 residues. Germline V gene sequence: CDR1 ENHRY, CDR2 SYGVKD.

This clonotype is deemed medium-sized. The V call is TRBV6-1, the J call TRBJ2-2; 13 bases are shared with TRBD2. The ends lost 6 bases at V and 4 bases at J; junction bases unmatched: 11. CDR1 is MNHNS and CDR2 is SASEGT in the germline V gene. The CDR3 totals 18 residues. CDR3 nucleotide sequence: TGTGCCAGCAGCGTAAATGCGGGACTAGCGGGGCGCACCGGGGAGCTGTTTTTT. This sequence encodes CASSVNAGLAGRTGELFF.

To note about this clonotype: Given a much more abundant clone one base away, this may be a read error. The chain recombines TRBV18 with TRBJ2-7; 10 bases agree with TRBD1. Per germline, CDR1 KGHSH and CDR2 LQKENI. This CDR3 is 14 amino acids long. The CDR3 DNA is TGTACCAGCTCAACCGGGACAGGGGCTCGAGAGCAGTACTTC. Amino acids: CTSSTGTGAREQYF.

The V call is TRBV11-2, the J call TRBJ2-2; D gene ambiguous. CDR1 is SGHAT and CDR2 is FQNNGV in the germline V gene. Deletions cut 6 bases from V and 5 bases from J, with 13 bases between. The CDR3 spans 14 residues. CDR3: CASSNEWLTGELFF. CDR3 nucleotide sequence: TGTGCCAGCAGTAACGAGTGGTTGACCGGGGAGCTGTTTTTT.

Relative to its sample, this clonotype is medium-sized. V usage is TRBV10-3 and J usage is TRBJ1-5, with no clear D. Germline CDR1 reads ENHRY; CDR2 reads SYGVKD. CDR3 length equals 13 residues. V dropped 2 bases and J dropped 4 bases, with 6 bases sitting between them. DNA of the CDR3: TGTGCCATCAGTGAGGGCCATAATCAGCCCCAGCATTTT. Protein: CAISEGHNQPQHF.

As to this clonotype: Given a far larger clone just one base away, this is likely a sequencing read error. The V call is TRBV7-2, the J call TRBJ1-1; D gene unclear. There are 13 residues in the CDR3. The germline gives CDR1 SGHTA, CDR2 FQGNSA. The CDR3 DNA is TGTGTCAGCAGCTTAACGATGAACACTGAAGCTTTCTTT. Protein: CVSSLTMNTEAFF.